These T cell receptor beta chains were read from a single sample in a study of monozygotic twins with inflammatory bowel disease. TCRdb re-called the 5' RACE reads and gives one entry per CDR3 protein, without DNA. The sample includes 160,000 or so distinct CDR3 sequences. Sequencing used blood. The origin of the receptors is a human donor with ulcerative colitis or Crohn's disease, or a healthy co-twin of an affected twin (not recorded which). The CDR3 runs from the conserved cysteine through the conserved F or W.

J: TRBJ1-5
V: TRBV20-1
length: 14
CDR3: CSARVGNANQPQHF

J: TRBJ1-4
V: TRBV15
length: 18
CDR3: CATSKVVLGRGTNEKLFF

J: TRBJ2-1
V: TRBV4-1
length: 15
CDR3: CASSQDGDQYNEQFF

J: TRBJ2-1
V: TRBV5-1
length: 15
CDR3: CASSGSGSITNEQFF

J: TRBJ2-5
V: TRBV7-6
length: 14
CDR3: CASSLTWGEETQYF

J: TRBJ1-1
V: TRBV20-1
length: 11
CDR3: CSARVQVEAFF

J: TRBJ2-2
V: TRBV12-3/TRBV12-4
length: 17
CDR3: CASSSGLAGGRSGELFF

J: TRBJ2-3
V: TRBV9
length: 15
CDR3: CASSRGGMVTDTQYF

J: TRBJ1-5
V: TRBV29-1
length: 14
CDR3: CSPYRTAECQPQHF

J: TRBJ2-4
V: TRBV7-9
length: 13
CDR3: CASSKTGGDIQYF

J: TRBJ2-7
V: TRBV5-5
length: 14
CDR3: CASSLTGQLYEQYF

J: TRBJ2-2
V: TRBV11-1
length: 14
CDR3: CASSPRDNTGELFF

J: TRBJ2-2
V: TRBV5-1
length: 15
CDR3: CASSWGQGGTGELFF

J: TRBJ2-3
V: TRBV20-1
length: 15
CDR3: CSARDWGTGADTQYF

J: TRBJ2-3
V: TRBV7-8
length: 15
CDR3: CASSQLAVRTDTQYF

J: TRBJ2-3
V: TRBV12-3/TRBV12-4
length: 16
CDR3: CASSLPQGVFSDTQYF

J: TRBJ1-2
V: TRBV7-9
length: 15
CDR3: CASSPSGPRGWGYTF

J: TRBJ2-5
V: TRBV7-9
length: 15
CDR3: CASTAGDGGRETQYF

J: TRBJ2-1
V: TRBV29-1
length: 11
CDR3: CSVEDGRGGFF

J: TRBJ2-2
V: TRBV7-9
length: 14
CDR3: CASSPWVNTGELFF

J: TRBJ2-5
V: TRBV5-6
length: 15
CDR3: CASSFQIQGGETQYF

J: TRBJ2-7
V: TRBV12-3/TRBV12-4
length: 13
CDR3: CASSLENSYEQYF

J: TRBJ2-2
V: TRBV7-2
length: 14
CDR3: CASSLTRRTGELFF

J: TRBJ2-1
V: TRBV20-1
length: 16
CDR3: CSAEAGTAGSYNEQFF

J: TRBJ2-3
V: TRBV28
length: 15
CDR3: CASSFPPPGVFWQYF

J: TRBJ2-1
V: TRBV20-1
length: 15
CDR3: CSARSLAGGLNEQFF

J: TRBJ1-4
V: TRBV2
length: 16
CDR3: CASKSPGTRINEKLFF

J: TRBJ1-5
V: TRBV7-9
length: 14
CDR3: CASSPGTANQPQHF

J: TRBJ2-3
V: TRBV6-1
length: 14
CDR3: CASTRAGYTDTQYF

J: TRBJ1-3
V: TRBV7-2
length: 13
CDR3: CASSFRGGNTIYF

J: TRBJ1-3
V: TRBV20-1
length: 14
CDR3: CSAARGASGNTIYF

J: TRBJ2-2
V: TRBV2
length: 18
CDR3: CASSERPRTLTSTGELFF

J: TRBJ2-1
V: TRBV30
length: 13
CDR3: CAWSGTNLAGQFF

J: TRBJ1-2
V: TRBV12-3/TRBV12-4
length: 11
CDR3: CASSLFGGYTF

J: TRBJ2-3
V: TRBV5-6
length: 14
CDR3: CASSLRVAADTQYF

J: TRBJ1-4
V: TRBV9
length: 14
CDR3: CASGQGVTNEKLFF

J: TRBJ2-3
V: TRBV12-3/TRBV12-4
length: 12
CDR3: CASSSSGRTQYF

J: TRBJ2-2
V: TRBV11-3
length: 13
CDR3: CASSAPRTGELFF

J: TRBJ2-5
V: TRBV12-3/TRBV12-4
length: 13
CDR3: CASRSTIQETQYF

J: TRBJ2-1
V: TRBV29-1
length: 13
CDR3: CSVEMWRGNEQFF

J: TRBJ2-1
V: TRBV11-2
length: 15
CDR3: CASSSLRGAYNEQFF

J: TRBJ1-1
V: TRBV6-7
length: 18
CDR3: CASSGQGAALGLNTEAFF

J: TRBJ2-1
V: TRBV20-1
length: 14
CDR3: CSASRPGLDNEQFF

J: TRBJ2-5
V: TRBV5-1
length: 15
CDR3: CASSFLAGSQETQYF

J: TRBJ2-7
V: TRBV20-1
length: 14
CDR3: CSAHTERGLYEQYF

J: TRBJ1-1
V: TRBV29-1
length: 14
CDR3: CSVIPMREDTEAFF

J: TRBJ2-3
V: TRBV4-2
length: 18
CDR3: CASSPDPGTSGLTDTQYF

J: TRBJ2-5
V: TRBV20-1
length: 12
CDR3: CSAVREQETQYF

J: TRBJ2-1
V: TRBV24-1
length: 15
CDR3: CATSDLGLANNEQFF

J: TRBJ2-1
V: TRBV3-1
length: 14
CDR3: CASSQLRRADEQFF

J: TRBJ2-3
V: TRBV6-5
length: 15
CDR3: CASSSLGGDTDTQYF

J: TRBJ2-3
V: TRBV28
length: 17
CDR3: CASSFGWASGTTDTQYF

J: TRBJ2-7
V: TRBV20-1
length: 15
CDR3: CSASGGLAGIYEQYF

J: TRBJ2-1
V: TRBV7-2
length: 14
CDR3: CASSLTGAWNEQFF

J: TRBJ1-2
V: TRBV6-1
length: 15
CDR3: CASSTRTGRAYGYTF

J: TRBJ1-1
V: TRBV14
length: 13
CDR3: CASSQEVREEAFF

J: TRBJ1-5
V: TRBV10-3
length: 11
CDR3: CAISDGQPQHF

J: TRBJ2-1
V: TRBV20-1
length: 14
CDR3: CSAPNRLARNEQFF

J: TRBJ1-2
V: TRBV5-1
length: 15
CDR3: CASSLRPQGDYGYTF

J: TRBJ1-1
V: TRBV27
length: 16
CDR3: CASSLSIVTGNTEAFF